This is a list of T cell receptor beta chains from one sample in a study of T cell responses to AZD1222 COVID-19 vaccine. Here immunoSEQ multiplex PCR was the method, and the copy in TCRdb shows in-frame clones only, minus some. The sample lists 90,000 to 150,000 clones, approximately 89% seen once, with 3.5% to 5% in the top ten. The input for sequencing was peripheral blood, taken on day 0 of AZD1222 vaccination. The receptors were sampled from an adult in good health. Both conserved end residues are part of each CDR3. The D gene is left open where the match is weak. Clone sizes are given selectively: once, few, many, or a class where the clone is expanded.

j_call clone_size d_call v_call cdr3_aa cdr3_nt
TRBJ1-2 NA NA TRBV5-4 CASMTRGGAEGYTF TGTGCCAGCATGACCAGAGGGGGGGCGGAGGGCTACACCTTC
TRBJ1-2 NA NA TRBV7-2 CASSLPEAGKHGRYGYTF TGTGCCAGCAGCCTACCGGAGGCGGGAAAGCATGGGCGCTATGGCTACACCTTC
TRBJ2-2 NA NA TRBV2 CASRTLNTGELFF TGTGCCAGCAGGACTTTGAACACCGGGGAGCTGTTTTTT
TRBJ2-2 once TRBD1 TRBV6-5 CASLDRVYTGELFF TGTGCCAGCCTGGACAGGGTGTACACCGGGGAGCTGTTTTTT
TRBJ1-4 NA TRBD1 TRBV19 CASTEIDRGRGHLFF TGTGCCAGTACCGAAATCGACAGGGGGCGAGGGCATCTGTTTTTT
TRBJ1-6 NA TRBD1 TRBV6-5 CASTSDRGRSPLHF TGTGCCAGCACCTCCGACAGGGGTAGGTCACCCCTCCACTTT
TRBJ2-5 NA NA TRBV19 CASRSGETQYF TGTGCCAGTAGGTCGGGAGAGACCCAGTACTTC
TRBJ2-5 NA NA TRBV5-8 CASSLNWGLLETQYF TGTGCCAGCAGCTTGAATTGGGGGCTTTTGGAGACCCAGTACTTC
TRBJ2-5 NA NA TRBV2 CASSVRRVEETQYF TGTGCCAGCAGTGTTAGGAGGGTTGAAGAGACCCAGTACTTC
TRBJ1-6 NA NA TRBV7-2 CASSGNRALNSPLHF TGTGCCAGCAGCGGTAACAGGGCTCTAAATTCACCCCTCCACTTT
TRBJ2-2 NA NA TRBV5-5 CASSLASTGELFF TGTGCCAGCAGCTTGGCTAGCACCGGGGAGCTGTTTTTT
TRBJ2-3 once TRBD2 TRBV5-1 CASSLLPGASGIYTQYF TGCGCCAGCAGCTTACTCCCGGGGGCTAGCGGGATATATACGCAGTATTTT
TRBJ2-7 NA NA TRBV7-6 CASSLGSNYEQYF TGTGCCAGCAGCTTAGGGAGTAACTACGAGCAGTACTTC
TRBJ2-1 NA TRBD2 TRBV27 CASSFLTSGRYNEQFF TGTGCCAGCAGTTTCTTGACTAGCGGGAGGTACAATGAGCAGTTCTTC
TRBJ2-7 NA TRBD1 TRBV5-1 CASQMTGAHEQYF TGCGCCAGCCAAATGACAGGGGCCCACGAGCAGTACTTC
TRBJ1-1 once TRBD1 TRBV19 CASSIAQTGLNTEAFF TGTGCCAGTAGTATCGCCCAGACAGGGTTGAACACTGAAGCTTTCTTT
TRBJ2-5 NA NA TRBV14 CASSQGGLQETQYF TGTGCCAGCAGCCAAGGCGGGCTACAAGAGACCCAGTACTTC